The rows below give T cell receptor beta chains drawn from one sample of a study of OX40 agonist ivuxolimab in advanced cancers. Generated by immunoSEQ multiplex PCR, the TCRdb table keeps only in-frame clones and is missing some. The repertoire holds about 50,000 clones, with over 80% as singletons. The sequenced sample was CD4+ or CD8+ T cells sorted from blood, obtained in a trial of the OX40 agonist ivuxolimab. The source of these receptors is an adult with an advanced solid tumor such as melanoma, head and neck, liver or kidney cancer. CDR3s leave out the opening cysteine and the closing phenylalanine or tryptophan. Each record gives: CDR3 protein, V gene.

SVLSESYGYT,TRBV29-1
ASSPQGFHYGYT,TRBV7-9
ASLPTGGDSGYT,TRBV2
ASSQDLSGITYNEQF,TRBV4-3
ASSSGTNLYEQY,TRBV28
AIKIRDLRGNTEAF,TRBV10-3
SARDTKTQY,TRBV20-1
ASSLVGLGSGNTIY,TRBV11-2
ASSLVASGGYNEQF,TRBV13
SVLLMGPHEQY,TRBV29-1
ASGFAYNEQF,TRBV7-6
ASSPGTSGSLREQY,TRBV19
ASSAGGYNQPQH,TRBV21-1
ASATGNTEAF,TRBV7-9
ASSFRGDSYNEQF,TRBV5-4
ASSPTEGVGGYT,TRBV4-3
ASSTAGEATFYEQY,TRBV28
ASSLERGVRTEAF,TRBV7-8
ASSPDGRTQY,TRBV7-6
ASSLASEPERPYEQY,TRBV13
ASSSPDRVPDEQF,TRBV13
ASSPRTSGNTGELF,TRBV19
ASSGRQGAVGELF,TRBV28
ASSLRGEPHEQF,TRBV7-2
ASKAGGPYEQY,TRBV19
ASSGLGQGDAGELF,TRBV7-7
ASSYVWGYEQY,TRBV6-5
ASSLEGTSYNEQF,TRBV28
ATTPLAGGPEQY,TRBV15
ASSYRKDTQY,TRBV7-8
ASSHYLDRPAF,TRBV4-1
ASSQELGVSGELF,TRBV4-1
ASSYDGGETQY,TRBV6-6
ASSVEGGLTDTQY,TRBV9
ASTQEREGRGEQF,TRBV27
ASSPFREGSYEQY,TRBV19
ASSYTSGRAHEQF,TRBV6-5